This T cell receptor (beta chain) stems from a study of CD8+CD57+ T cells in acquired aplastic anemia. Overall study: Mean yield of DNA from sorted CD4+ and CD8+ cells was around 3 ug. Healthy donors yielded 8.5 million to 13 million CD4+ cell reads on average. Study-wide results and limits: Between patients and controls, about 30 CD8+ CDR3 sequences were found in common.

A note on this clonotype: The antigen remains undetermined.

Template material for TCR beta VDJ and CDR3 profiling consisted of genomic DNA. TCRdb processed the reads anew with MiXCR; each CDR3 protein has one entry. The table shows roughly 420,000 distinct CDR3 sequences, with under 80% occurring only once. The specimen was sorted CD4+, CD8+, or CD8+CD57+ T cells (not recorded which) from PBMCs. This sequence was found in a human donor in good health, serving as a control.

The chain's CDR3 is CASRTDSRTLSNQPQHF. CDR3 nucleotide sequence: TGTGCCAGTAGGACCGACAGCAGGACACTTAGCAATCAGCCCCAGCATTTT. The J gene is TRBJ1-5, the V gene TRBV19; tentatively, D is TRBD1 (5 bases). CDR3 length: 17 amino acids. V shed 6 bases and J shed 0 bases, with 18 bases lying between them. Per the germline V gene, CDR1 is LNHDA and CDR2 is SQIVND (reference sequence).